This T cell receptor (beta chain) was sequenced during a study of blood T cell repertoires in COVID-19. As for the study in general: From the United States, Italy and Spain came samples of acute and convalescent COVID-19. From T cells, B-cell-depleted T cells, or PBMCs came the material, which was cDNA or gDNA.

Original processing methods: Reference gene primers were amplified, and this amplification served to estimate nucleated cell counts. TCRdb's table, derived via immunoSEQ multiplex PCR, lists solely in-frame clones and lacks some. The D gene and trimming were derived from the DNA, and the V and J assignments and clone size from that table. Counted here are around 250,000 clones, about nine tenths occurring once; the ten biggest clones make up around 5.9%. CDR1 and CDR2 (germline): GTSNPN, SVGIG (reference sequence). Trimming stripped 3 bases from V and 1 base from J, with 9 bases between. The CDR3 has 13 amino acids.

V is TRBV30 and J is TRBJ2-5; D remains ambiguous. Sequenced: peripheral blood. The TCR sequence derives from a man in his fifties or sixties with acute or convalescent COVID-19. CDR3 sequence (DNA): TGTGCCTGGAGACGGTCAAGCCAAGAGACCCAGTACTTC. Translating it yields CAWRRSSQETQYF.